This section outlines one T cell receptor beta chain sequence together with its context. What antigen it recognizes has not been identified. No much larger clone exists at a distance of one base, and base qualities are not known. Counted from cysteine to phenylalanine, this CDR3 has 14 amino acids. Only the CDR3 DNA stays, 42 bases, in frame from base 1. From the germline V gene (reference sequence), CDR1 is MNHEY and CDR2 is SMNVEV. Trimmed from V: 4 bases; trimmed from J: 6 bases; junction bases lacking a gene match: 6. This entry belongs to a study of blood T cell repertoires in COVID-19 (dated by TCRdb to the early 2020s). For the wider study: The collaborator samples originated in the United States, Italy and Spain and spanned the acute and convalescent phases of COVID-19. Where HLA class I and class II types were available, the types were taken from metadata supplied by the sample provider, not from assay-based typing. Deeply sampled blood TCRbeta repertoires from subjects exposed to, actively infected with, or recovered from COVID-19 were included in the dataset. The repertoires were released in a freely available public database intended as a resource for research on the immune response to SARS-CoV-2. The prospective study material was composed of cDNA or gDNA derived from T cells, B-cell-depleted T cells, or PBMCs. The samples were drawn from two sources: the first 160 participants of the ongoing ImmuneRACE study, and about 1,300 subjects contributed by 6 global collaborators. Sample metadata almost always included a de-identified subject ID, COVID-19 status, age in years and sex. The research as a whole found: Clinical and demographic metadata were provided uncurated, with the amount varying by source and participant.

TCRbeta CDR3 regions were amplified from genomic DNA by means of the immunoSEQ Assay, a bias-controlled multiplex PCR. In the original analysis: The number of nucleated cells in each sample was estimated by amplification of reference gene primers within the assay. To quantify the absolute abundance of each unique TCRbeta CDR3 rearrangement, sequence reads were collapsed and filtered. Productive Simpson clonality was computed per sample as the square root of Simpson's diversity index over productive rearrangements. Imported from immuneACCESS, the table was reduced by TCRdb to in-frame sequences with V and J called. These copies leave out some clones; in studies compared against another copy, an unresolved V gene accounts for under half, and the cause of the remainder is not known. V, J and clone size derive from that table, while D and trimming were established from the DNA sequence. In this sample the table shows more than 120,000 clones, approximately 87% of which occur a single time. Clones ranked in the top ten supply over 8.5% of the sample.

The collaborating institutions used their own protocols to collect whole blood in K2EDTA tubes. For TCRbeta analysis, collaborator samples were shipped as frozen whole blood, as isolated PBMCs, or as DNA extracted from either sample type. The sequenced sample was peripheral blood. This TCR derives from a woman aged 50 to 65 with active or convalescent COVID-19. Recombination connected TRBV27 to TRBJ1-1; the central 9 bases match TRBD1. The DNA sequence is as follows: TGTGCCAGCAGTTGGGGACAGGGCAACGCTGAAGCTTTCTTT. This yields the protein CASSWGQGNAEAFF.